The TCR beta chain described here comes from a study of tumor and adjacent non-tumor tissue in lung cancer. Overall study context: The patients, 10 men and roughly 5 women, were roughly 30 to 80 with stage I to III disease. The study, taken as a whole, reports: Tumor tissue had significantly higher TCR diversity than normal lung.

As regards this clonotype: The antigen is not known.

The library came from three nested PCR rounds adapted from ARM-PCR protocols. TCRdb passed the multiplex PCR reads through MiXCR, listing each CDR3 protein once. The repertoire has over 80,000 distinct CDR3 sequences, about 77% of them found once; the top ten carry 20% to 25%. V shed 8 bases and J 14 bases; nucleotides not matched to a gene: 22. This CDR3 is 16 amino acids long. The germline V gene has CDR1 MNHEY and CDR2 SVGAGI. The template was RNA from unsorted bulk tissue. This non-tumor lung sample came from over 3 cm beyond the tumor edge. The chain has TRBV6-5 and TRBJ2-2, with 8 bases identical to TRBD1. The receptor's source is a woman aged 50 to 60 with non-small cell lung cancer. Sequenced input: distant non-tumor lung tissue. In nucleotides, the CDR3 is TGTGCCAGCGGGGACCCCTCAGGGGGCGTTCACGGGGCACTGTTTTTT. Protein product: CASGDPSGGVHGALFF.